These 30 T cell receptor beta chains originate from one sample sequenced in a study of cytomegalovirus exposure and HLA in healthy donors. The PCR was carried out with 60 Vbeta primers and 13 Jbeta primers. Generated by immunoSEQ multiplex PCR, the TCRdb table keeps only in-frame clones and is missing some. The repertoire holds about 84,000 clones, around three fifths seen once, with 15% in the top ten. Sequencing input: PBMCs. These receptors originate from a woman aged 40 to 49 in good health and CMV-seropositive.

The sample holds one count of this clone. The chain is built from TRBV16 and TRBJ2-5, with TRBD2 matching over 7 bases. The CDR3 length is 16 residues. CDR1 KGHSY and CDR2 FQNENV come from the germline V gene. The J segment lost 2 bases and the V segment lost 4 bases, leaving 10 bases of the junction unmatched. The CDR3 nucleotides read TGTGCCAGCAGCCGATCTTCTATGGGACTACAAGAGACCCAGTACTTC. Residues: CASSRSSMGLQETQYF. The whole variable domain, remainder taken from reference TRBV16 and TRBJ2-5, is GEEVAQTPKHLVRGEGQKAKLYCAPIKGHSYVFWYQQVLKNEFKFLISFQNENVFDETGMPKERFSAKCLPNSPCSLEIQATKLEDSAVYFCASSRSSMGLQETQYFGPGTRLLVL.

The J gene is TRBJ2-7, the V gene TRBV7-3; a possible D gene is TRBD1 (5 bases). The germline CDR1 and CDR2 sequences are SGHTA and FQGTGA. The V gene lost 2 bases and the J gene lost 7 bases, with 12 bases spanning the gap. The CDR3 length is 13 residues. The CDR3: CASSLDPGREQYF. In DNA form, the CDR3 reads TGTGCCAGCAGCTTAGATCCAGGGCGGGAGCAGTACTTC.

The chain employs TRBV6-5 and TRBJ1-2; 8 nucleotides line up with TRBD1. CDR1 and CDR2 (germline): MNHEY, SVGAGI. V was clipped by 9 bases and J by 3 bases; unmatched bases: 9. This CDR3 region has 14 residues. This CDR3 is CASTSQGAYYGYTF. In DNA, the CDR3 is TGTGCCAGTACCTCCCAGGGGGCTTACTATGGCTACACCTTC.

The chain joins TRBV2 to TRBJ2-5; 10 bases fit TRBD2. This CDR3 is built from 17 residues. Germline V gene data show CDR1 as SNHLY and CDR2 as FYNNEI. With V trimmed by 5 bases and J by 0 bases, 9 bases remained unmatched. The chain's CDR3 is CASSPGTSARYQETQYF. CDR3 nucleotide sequence: TGTGCCAGCAGTCCCGGGACTAGCGCGCGGTACCAAGAGACCCAGTACTTC.

This clone was found once. This chain connects TRBV5-4 to TRBJ1-4; D gene uncertain. Per the germline V gene, CDR1 is SGHNT and CDR2 is YYREEE (reference sequence). V shed 4 bases and J shed 0 bases, with 4 bases lying between them. This CDR3 has 13 amino acids. The DNA for the CDR3 is TGTGCCAGCAGCCCGGCAACTAATGAAAAACTGTTTTTT. This translates into CASSPATNEKLFF.

The J gene is TRBJ1-1, the V gene TRBV29-1, with a possible D match to TRBD1 (5 bases). V was clipped by 1 base and J by 5 bases, with 8 bases between them. CDR1 is SQVTM, CDR2 ANQGSEA, per germline. The CDR3 is 12 amino acids. The CDR3 loop is CSVEADTTEAFF. As DNA, the CDR3 is TGCAGCGTTGAAGCGGACACAACTGAAGCTTTCTTT.

The V and J genes are TRBV4-3 and TRBJ2-1; 8 nucleotides match TRBD2. The V segment lost 0 bases and the J segment 7 bases; nucleotides outside the gene matches: 8. This CDR3 comprises 16 residues. The germline V gene has CDR1 LGHNA and CDR2 YSLEER. CDR3 in amino acids: CASSQERGLGENEQFF. The CDR3, as DNA: TGCGCCAGCAGCCAAGAGAGGGGACTAGGTGAGAATGAGCAGTTCTTC.

V usage is TRBV4-1 and J usage is TRBJ2-3, with 8 bases aligning to TRBD2. The CDR3 loop spans 15 amino acids. Germline V gene sequence: CDR1 MGHRA, CDR2 YSYEKL. V gave up 6 bases and J gave up 0 bases; unmatched junction bases: 5. The CDR3 bases are TGCGCCAGCAGAGAGGGCGGGAGGAGCACAGATACGCAGTATTTT. It specifies CASREGGRSTDTQYF.

V usage is TRBV9 and J usage is TRBJ2-3, with 11 nucleotides matching TRBD2. With V trimmed by 3 bases and J by 0 bases, 0 bases remained unmatched. This CDR3 is 15 amino acids long. Germline CDR1 reads SGDLS; CDR2 reads YYNGEE. The CDR3 sequence: CASSASGGSTDTQYF. As DNA, the CDR3 is TGTGCCAGCAGCGCTAGCGGGGGGAGCACAGATACGCAGTATTTT.

This chain connects TRBV28 to TRBJ1-2; a weak D match, TRBD1 (6 bases). This CDR3 spans 15 amino acids. V was trimmed by 5 bases and J by 4 bases, leaving 17 bases between them. Germline CDR1 is MDHEN and CDR2 is SYDVKM. CDR3 DNA sequence: TGTGCCAGCAGTCTGATCCAGGGGCGAAGCTATGGCTACACCTTC. Translated: CASSLIQGRSYGYTF.

This clone has a handful of counts. The gene calls are TRBV13 and TRBJ2-4; 7 bases match TRBD2. Germline loops: CDR1 PRHDT, CDR2 FYEKMQ (reference sequence). J lost 6 bases, V lost 3 bases, and 11 bases had no gene match. The CDR3 spans 16 residues. The CDR3, as DNA: TGTGCCAGCAGCTTCCGGGGAGGCGGGAGAGGAAACATTCAGTACTTC. This encodes CASSFRGGGRGNIQYF.

The chain links TRBV5-1 to TRBJ1-1; tentative D call: TRBD1 (5 bases). The germline V and J ends were trimmed by 5 bases and 10 bases, with 21 bases remaining between them. This CDR3 comprises 14 residues. CDR1 SGHRS and CDR2 YFSETQ come from the germline V gene. Here the CDR3 DNA reads TGCGCCAGCAGTCCCGACGGAGGCCGGAGGGGAGCTTTCTTT. Translation: CASSPDGGRRGAFF.

The rearrangement uses TRBV6-1 and TRBJ2-1, with 10 bases lining up with TRBD2. Germline V lookup: CDR1 MNHNS, CDR2 SASEGT. V trimming: 7 bases; J trimming: 3 bases; junction bases outside the gene matches: 6. This CDR3 contains 15 residues. CDR3 residues: CASTLAGGVYNEQFF. CDR3 bases: TGTGCCAGCACCTTAGCGGGAGGCGTCTACAATGAGCAGTTCTTC.

This rearrangement joins TRBV18 to TRBJ1-2; 9 positions match TRBD1. With 4 bases clipped from V and 7 bases from J, the junction kept 4 bases outside the gene matches. The CDR3 has 13 residues. Germline CDR1 KGHSH, CDR2 LQKENI. The CDR3, as DNA: TGTGCCAGCTCACGGGACAGGGAAGCTGGCTACACCTTC. It specifies CASSRDREAGYTF. The full variable domain, in which reference TRBV18 and TRBJ1-2 provide the parts outside the CDR3, is NAGVMQNPRHLVRRRGQEARLRCSPMKGHSHVYWYRQLPEEGLKFMVYLQKENIIDESGMPKERFSAEFPKEGPSILRIQQVVRGDSAAYFCASSRDREAGYTFGSGTRLTVV.

The CDR3 DNA follows: TGTGCCAGCAACCCTACAGTTAACTATGGCTACACCTTC. Translated: CASNPTVNYGYTF. V gene TRBV28 combines with J gene TRBJ1-2; D unclear. The CDR3 totals 13 residues. Trimming took off 7 bases at V and 1 base at J, with 10 bases between the two ends. CDR1 is MDHEN and CDR2 is SYDVKM in the germline V gene.

V and J are TRBV7-6 and TRBJ2-3, with a weak D call TRBD2 (6 bases). This CDR3 is 15 amino acids long. V was pared by 1 base and J by 1 base, with 9 bases between. Germline V gene lookup returns CDR1 SGHVS and CDR2 FNYEAQ. CDR3 protein: CASSLVSGGTDTQYF. The CDR3 coding sequence is TGTGCCAGCAGCTTAGTTTCGGGGGGCACAGATACGCAGTATTTT.

The V gene is TRBV28, the J gene TRBJ2-7, with 7 bases aligning to TRBD1. Per the germline V gene, CDR1 is MDHEN and CDR2 is SYDVKM. The V segment lost 6 bases and the J segment 4 bases; nucleotides outside the gene matches: 12. The CDR3 runs to 15 residues. The CDR3 nucleotides are TGTGCCAGCAGGACCCAGGGAGAGGGGGCTTACGAGCAGTACTTC. Residues: CASRTQGEGAYEQYF.

The chain joins TRBV6-6 to TRBJ1-1, with D perhaps matching TRBD1 (6 bases). V was trimmed by 0 bases and J by 4 bases, leaving 12 bases between them. CDR1 is MNHNY, CDR2 SVGAGI, per germline (reference sequence). The length of the CDR3 is 15 residues. CDR3: CASSYSPQGLTEAFF. CDR3 bases: TGTGCCAGCAGTTACTCCCCCCAGGGGCTCACTGAAGCTTTCTTT.

V usage is TRBV18 and J usage is TRBJ1-2; TRBD1 aligns across 12 bases. CDR1 is KGHSH, CDR2 LQKENI, per germline. V was clipped by 4 bases and J by 7 bases; unmatched bases: 7. The CDR3 runs to 15 residues. The chain's CDR3 is CASSQPGQGALGYTF. DNA of the CDR3: TGTGCCAGCTCACAACCGGGACAGGGGGCTCTTGGCTACACCTTC.

This clone was seen a handful of times. The chain employs TRBV5-1 and TRBJ2-1; possibly TRBD2 for D (6 bases). This CDR3 contains 15 residues. V lost 3 bases to trimming and J lost 9 bases, with 19 bases between them. Looked up from germline, CDR1 is SGHRS and CDR2 is YFSETQ. The chain's CDR3 is CASSSDTSGEGEQFF. DNA for the CDR3: TGCGCCAGCAGCTCGGACACCTCGGGAGAGGGTGAGCAGTTCTTC.

The table lists this clone with a few counts. The gene calls are TRBV19 and TRBJ1-1; D unresolved. CDR3 length: 11 amino acids. V was clipped by 8 bases and J by 7 bases, with 11 bases between them. In germline, CDR1 is LNHDA, CDR2 SQIVND (reference sequence). The CDR3 loop is CASVEENEAFF. CDR3 sequence (DNA): TGTGCCAGTGTTGAGGAAAATGAAGCTTTCTTT.

The genes are TRBV5-1 and TRBJ2-1, with TRBD2 as a possible D gene (6 bases). This CDR3 comprises 14 residues. The germline CDR1 and CDR2 sequences are SGHRS and YFSETQ. The ends were cut back, 5 bases at V and 0 bases at J, with 9 bases in the middle. The DNA of the CDR3 is TGCGCCAGCAGACTAGCTGGCTCCTACAATGAGCAGTTCTTC. Protein: CASRLAGSYNEQFF.

The J gene is TRBJ1-2, the V gene TRBV28, with a weak D call TRBD1 (6 bases). The V gene's germline CDR1 is MDHEN and CDR2 SYDVKM. CDR3 length: 14 amino acids. Deletions cut 1 base from V and 5 bases from J, with 11 bases between. CDR3 coding DNA: TGTGCCAGCAGTTTATACAACAGGGAATATGGCTACACCTTC. Translation: CASSLYNREYGYTF.

V gene TRBV7-7 combines with J gene TRBJ2-1; 7 nucleotides align to TRBD1. The CDR3 is made up of 14 amino acids. Germline CDR1 SSHAT, CDR2 FNYEAQ (reference sequence). V lost 6 bases and J lost 5; bases outside the gene matches: 7. The CDR3 reads CASRLMTGNNEQFF. The DNA of the CDR3 is TGTGCCAGCAGACTAATGACAGGGAACAATGAGCAGTTCTTC.

This chain links TRBV4-1 with TRBJ2-3; 9 bases are shared with TRBD1. Germline values: CDR1 MGHRA, CDR2 YSYEKL. Losses at the gene ends were 7 bases for V and 2 bases for J; bases not matched to a gene: 7. The CDR3 is made up of 15 amino acids. The CDR3 DNA reads as TGCGCCAGCACCACCGGGACAGGGTCCACAGATACGCAGTATTTT. Translated, it gives CASTTGTGSTDTQYF.

This clone was counted once. The chain joins TRBV6-5 to TRBJ2-7, with 7 bases lining up with TRBD2. Germline V gene sequence: CDR1 MNHEY, CDR2 SVGAGI. After removal of 2 bases from V and 6 bases from J, the junction contained 13 bases not matched to a gene. The CDR3 runs 16 residues. The CDR3 here is CASSYGEGAGIGEQYF. The CDR3 region has the DNA TGTGCCAGCAGTTACGGGGAAGGAGCGGGAATCGGCGAGCAGTACTTC.

In its sample, this clone was seen a few times. This chain connects TRBV5-8 to TRBJ1-3; no clear D. Per germline, CDR1 SGHTS and CDR2 YDEGEE. The CDR3 sequence is 12 residues long. Trimming took 4 bases from V and 1 from J, leaving 3 bases between them. In DNA form, the CDR3 reads TGTGCCAGCAGCCAGTCTGGAAACACCATATATTTT. Protein sequence: CASSQSGNTIYF.

This chain joins TRBV28 and TRBJ2-7; 8 nucleotides match TRBD2. Germline loops: CDR1 MDHEN, CDR2 SYDVKM. This CDR3 has 14 amino acids. Trimming took 6 bases from V and 1 from J; bases not matched to a gene: 5. The CDR3 spells CASSPGGRSYEQYF. In nucleotides, the CDR3 is TGTGCCAGCAGCCCGGGAGGGAGGTCCTACGAGCAGTACTTC.

The CDR3 nucleotides read TGTGCCAGCAGCCCCGGTCTCTACTCCTACGAGCAGTACTTC. Encoded protein: CASSPGLYSYEQYF. This sequence joins TRBV4-2 and TRBJ2-7, with unresolved D. V gave up 4 bases and J gave up 0 bases, with 10 bases separating them. Germline CDR1 LGHNA, CDR2 YNFKEQ. CDR3 length: 14 residues.

V usage is TRBV6-5 and J usage is TRBJ2-5, with 13 positions matching TRBD2. CDR1 MNHEY and CDR2 SVGAGI come from the germline V gene. V shed 5 bases and J 5 bases; nucleotides not matched to a gene: 5. The CDR3 loop spans 15 amino acids. The CDR3 DNA is TGTGCCAGCAGTACAGGACTAGCGGGAGCCGAGACCCAGTACTTC. Its translation is CASSTGLAGAETQYF.